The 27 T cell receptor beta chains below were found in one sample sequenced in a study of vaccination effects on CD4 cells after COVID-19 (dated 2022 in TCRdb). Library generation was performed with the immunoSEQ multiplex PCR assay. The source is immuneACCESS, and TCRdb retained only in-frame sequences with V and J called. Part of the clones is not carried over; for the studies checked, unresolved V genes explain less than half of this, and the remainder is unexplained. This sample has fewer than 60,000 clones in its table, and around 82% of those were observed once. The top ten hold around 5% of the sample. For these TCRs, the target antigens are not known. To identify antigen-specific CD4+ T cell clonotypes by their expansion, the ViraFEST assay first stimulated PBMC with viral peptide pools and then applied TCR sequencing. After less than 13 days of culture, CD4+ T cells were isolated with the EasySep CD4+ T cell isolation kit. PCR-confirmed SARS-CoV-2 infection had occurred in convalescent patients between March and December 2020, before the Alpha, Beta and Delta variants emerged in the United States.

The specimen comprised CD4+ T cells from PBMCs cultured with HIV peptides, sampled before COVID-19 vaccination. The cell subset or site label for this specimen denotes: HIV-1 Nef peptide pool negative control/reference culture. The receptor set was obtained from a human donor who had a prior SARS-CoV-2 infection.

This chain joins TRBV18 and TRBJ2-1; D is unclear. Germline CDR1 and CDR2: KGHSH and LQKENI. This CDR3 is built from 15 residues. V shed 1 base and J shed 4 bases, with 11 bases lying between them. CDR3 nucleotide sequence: TGTGCCAGCTCACCACGGGGTGCGATATACAATGAGCAGTTCTTC. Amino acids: CASSPRGAIYNEQFF.

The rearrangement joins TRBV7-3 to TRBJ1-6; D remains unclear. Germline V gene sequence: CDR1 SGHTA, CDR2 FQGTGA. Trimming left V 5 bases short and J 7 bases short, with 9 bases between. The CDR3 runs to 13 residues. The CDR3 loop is CASSPSRNSPLHF. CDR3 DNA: TGTGCCAGCAGCCCCTCCCGGAATTCACCCCTCCACTTT.

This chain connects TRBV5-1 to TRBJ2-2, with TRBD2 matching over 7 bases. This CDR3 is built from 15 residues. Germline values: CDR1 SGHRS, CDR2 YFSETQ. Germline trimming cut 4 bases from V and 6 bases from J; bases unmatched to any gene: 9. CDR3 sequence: CASSPDTSVPGELFF. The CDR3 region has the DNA TGCGCCAGCAGCCCAGATACTAGCGTCCCCGGGGAGCTGTTTTTT.

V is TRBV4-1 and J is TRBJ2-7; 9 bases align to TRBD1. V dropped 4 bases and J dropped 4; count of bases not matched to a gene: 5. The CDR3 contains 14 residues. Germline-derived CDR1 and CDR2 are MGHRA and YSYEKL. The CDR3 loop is CASSRRDREYEQYF. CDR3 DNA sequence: TGCGCCAGCAGCCGTCGGGACAGGGAGTACGAGCAGTACTTC.

CDR3 in DNA: TGTGCCAGCAGTGAAACCAGGAACACCGGGGAGCTGTTTTTT. Translated: CASSETRNTGELFF. The chain has TRBV2 and TRBJ2-2; D remains ambiguous. Germline assignment: CDR1 SNHLY and CDR2 FYNNEI. The CDR3 runs to 14 residues. The V end lost 2 bases, the J end lost 1 base, and 5 bases lay between the germline ends.

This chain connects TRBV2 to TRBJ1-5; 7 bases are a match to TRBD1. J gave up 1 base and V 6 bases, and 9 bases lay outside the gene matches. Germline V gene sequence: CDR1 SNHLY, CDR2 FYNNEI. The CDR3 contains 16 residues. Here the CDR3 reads CASRDDRVESNQPQHF. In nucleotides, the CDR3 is TGTGCCAGCAGAGACGACAGGGTAGAGAGCAATCAGCCCCAGCATTTT.

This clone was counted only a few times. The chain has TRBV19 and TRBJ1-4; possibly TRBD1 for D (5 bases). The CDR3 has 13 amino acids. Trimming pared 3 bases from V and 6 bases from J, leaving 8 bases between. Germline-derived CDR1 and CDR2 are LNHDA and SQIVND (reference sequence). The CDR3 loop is CASSIRDYEKLFF. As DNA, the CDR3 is TGTGCCAGTAGTATCAGGGATTATGAAAAACTGTTTTTT.

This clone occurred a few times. As DNA, the CDR3 is TGTGCCAGCAGTTCGGTGGAGGGTGAAAAACTGTTTTTT. Protein product: CASSSVEGEKLFF. This chain joins TRBV12-3 or TRBV12-4 and TRBJ1-4; no clear D gene. The V end lost 4 bases, the J end lost 7 bases, and 10 bases lay between the germline ends. The CDR3 sequence is 13 residues long.

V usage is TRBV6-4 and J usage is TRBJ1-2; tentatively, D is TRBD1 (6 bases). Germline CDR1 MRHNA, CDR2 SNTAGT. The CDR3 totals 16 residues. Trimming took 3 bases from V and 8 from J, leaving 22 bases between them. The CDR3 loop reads CASSERGNRSLYGYTF. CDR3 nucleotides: TGTGCCAGCAGTGAGAGGGGGAACAGGTCCCTTTACGGCTACACCTTC.

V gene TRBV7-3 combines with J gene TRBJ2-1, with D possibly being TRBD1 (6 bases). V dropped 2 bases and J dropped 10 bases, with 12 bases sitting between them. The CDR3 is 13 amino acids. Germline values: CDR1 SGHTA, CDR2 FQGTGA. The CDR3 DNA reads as TGTGCCAGCAGCTTACTAGGCACAGGGGAGCAGTTCTTC. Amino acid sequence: CASSLLGTGEQFF.

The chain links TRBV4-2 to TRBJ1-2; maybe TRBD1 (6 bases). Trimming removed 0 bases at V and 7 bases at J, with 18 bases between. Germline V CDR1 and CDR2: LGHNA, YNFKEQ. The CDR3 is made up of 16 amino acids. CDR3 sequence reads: CASSQDLPGAQSGYTF. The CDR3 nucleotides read TGTGCCAGCAGCCAAGATCTTCCGGGGGCGCAGAGTGGCTACACCTTC.

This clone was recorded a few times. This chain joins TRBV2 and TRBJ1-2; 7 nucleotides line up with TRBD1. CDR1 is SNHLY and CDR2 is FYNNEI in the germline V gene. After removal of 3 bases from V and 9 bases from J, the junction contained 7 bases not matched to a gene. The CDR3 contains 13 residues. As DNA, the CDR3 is TGTGCCAGCAGTGATTCAGGGGGAGAAAGCTACACCTTC. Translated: CASSDSGGESYTF. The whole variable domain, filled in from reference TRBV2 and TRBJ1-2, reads EPEVTQTPSHQVTQMGQEVILRCVPISNHLYFYWYRQILGQKVEFLVSFYNNEISEKSEIFDDQFSVERPDGSNFTLKIRSTKLEDSAMYFCASSDSGGESYTFGSGTRLTVV.

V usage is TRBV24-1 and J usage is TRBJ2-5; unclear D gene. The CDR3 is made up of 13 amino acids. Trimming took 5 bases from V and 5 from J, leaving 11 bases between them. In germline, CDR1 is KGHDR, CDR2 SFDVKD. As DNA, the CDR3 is TGTGCCACCAGTGTCGGTAACGTGGAGACCCAGTACTTC. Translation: CATSVGNVETQYF.

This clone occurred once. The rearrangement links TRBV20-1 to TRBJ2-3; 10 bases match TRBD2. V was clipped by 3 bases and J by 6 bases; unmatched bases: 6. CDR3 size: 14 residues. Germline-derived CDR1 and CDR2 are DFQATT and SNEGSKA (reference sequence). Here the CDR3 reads CSASILAGDDTQYF. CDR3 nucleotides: TGCAGTGCTAGTATTCTAGCGGGGGACGATACGCAGTATTTT.

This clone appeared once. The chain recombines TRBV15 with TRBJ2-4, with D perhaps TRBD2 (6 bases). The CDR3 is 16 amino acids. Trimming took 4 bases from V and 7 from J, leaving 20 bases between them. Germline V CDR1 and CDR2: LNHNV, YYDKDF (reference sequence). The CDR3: CATSKSGPSLFNIQYF. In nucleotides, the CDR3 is TGTGCCACCAGCAAAAGCGGGCCTAGTCTTTTCAACATTCAGTACTTC.

CDR3 DNA: TGTGCCAGCAGCCAAGATGGGACACTTACCTCCTACGAGCAGTACTTC. Protein sequence: CASSQDGTLTSYEQYF. V usage is TRBV14 and J usage is TRBJ2-7; possible D gene TRBD1, 6 bases. Germline loops: CDR1 SGHDN, CDR2 FVKESK. The CDR3 spans 16 residues. V was cut by 0 bases and J by 0 bases, with 12 bases left in between.

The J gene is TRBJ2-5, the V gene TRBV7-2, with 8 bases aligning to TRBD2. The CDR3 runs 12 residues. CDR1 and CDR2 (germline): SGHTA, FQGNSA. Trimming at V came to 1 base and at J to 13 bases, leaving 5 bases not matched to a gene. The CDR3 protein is CASSLERGRRYF. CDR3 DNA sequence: TGTGCCAGCAGCTTAGAGCGCGGGAGGAGGTACTTC.

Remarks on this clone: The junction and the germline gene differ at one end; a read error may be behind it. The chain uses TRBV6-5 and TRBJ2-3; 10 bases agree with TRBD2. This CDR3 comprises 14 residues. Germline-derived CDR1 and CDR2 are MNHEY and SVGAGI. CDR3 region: CASRIGAGGAPSHF. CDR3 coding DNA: TGTGCCAGCAGGATTGGAGCGGGAGGGGCCCCGTCTCATTTT.

The CDR3 DNA reads as TGTGCCAGCAGCCGACTCCGAGCCGGGACTAGCGGGTTGGGGTGGTGCGGGGAGACCCAGTACTTC. Its translation: CASSRLRAGTSGLGWCGETQYF. The gene calls are TRBV7-4 and TRBJ2-5; 12 bases agree with TRBD2. V lost 5 bases to trimming and J lost 5 bases; unmatched junction nucleotides: 27. CDR3 size: 22 residues. Germline CDR1 SGHVT, CDR2 SQSDAQ.

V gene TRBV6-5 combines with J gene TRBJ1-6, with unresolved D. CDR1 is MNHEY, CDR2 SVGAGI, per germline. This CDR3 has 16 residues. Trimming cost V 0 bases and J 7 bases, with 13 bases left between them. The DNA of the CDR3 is TGTGCCAGCAGTTACTCGATAATTTCGGAAAATTCACCCCTCCACTTT. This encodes CASSYSIISENSPLHF.

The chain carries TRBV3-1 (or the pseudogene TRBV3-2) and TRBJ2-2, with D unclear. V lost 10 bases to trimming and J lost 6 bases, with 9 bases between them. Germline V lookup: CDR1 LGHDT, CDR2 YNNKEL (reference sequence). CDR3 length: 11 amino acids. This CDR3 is CATRLAGELFF. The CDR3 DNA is TGTGCCACACGATTGGCCGGGGAGCTGTTTTTT.

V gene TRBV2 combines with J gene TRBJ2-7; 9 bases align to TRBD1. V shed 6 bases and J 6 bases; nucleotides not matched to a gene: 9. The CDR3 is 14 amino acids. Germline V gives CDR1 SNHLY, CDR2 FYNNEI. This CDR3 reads CASRPPGQGLEQYF. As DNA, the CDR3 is TGTGCCAGCAGGCCTCCGGGACAGGGTCTCGAGCAGTACTTC. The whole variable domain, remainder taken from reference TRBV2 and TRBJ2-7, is EPEVTQTPSHQVTQMGQEVILRCVPISNHLYFYWYRQILGQKVEFLVSFYNNEISEKSEIFDDQFSVERPDGSNFTLKIRSTKLEDSAMYFCASRPPGQGLEQYFGPGTRLTVT.

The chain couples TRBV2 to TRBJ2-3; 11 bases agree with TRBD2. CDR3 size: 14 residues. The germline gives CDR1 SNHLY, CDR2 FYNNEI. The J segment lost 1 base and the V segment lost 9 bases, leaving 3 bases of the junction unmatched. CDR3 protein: CASELAGGTDTQYF. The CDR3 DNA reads TGTGCCAGTGAACTAGCGGGAGGCACAGATACGCAGTATTTT.

The CDR3 region has the DNA TGTGCCAGTAGTATGAGACAGGTCTATGGCTACACCTTC. The encoded protein is CASSMRQVYGYTF. V and J are TRBV19 and TRBJ1-2; D perhaps matches TRBD1 (6 bases). The CDR3 totals 13 residues. Germline lookup yields CDR1 LNHDA and CDR2 SQIVND (reference sequence). The V end was cut by 3 bases, the J end by 4 bases, with 9 bases between.

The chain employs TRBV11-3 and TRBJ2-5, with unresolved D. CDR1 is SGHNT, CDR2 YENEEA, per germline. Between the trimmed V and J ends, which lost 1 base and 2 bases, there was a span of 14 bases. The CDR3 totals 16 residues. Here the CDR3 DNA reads TGTGCCAGCAGCTTAGTCCCAAGTCACGGGCAAGAGACCCAGTACTTC. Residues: CASSLVPSHGQETQYF.

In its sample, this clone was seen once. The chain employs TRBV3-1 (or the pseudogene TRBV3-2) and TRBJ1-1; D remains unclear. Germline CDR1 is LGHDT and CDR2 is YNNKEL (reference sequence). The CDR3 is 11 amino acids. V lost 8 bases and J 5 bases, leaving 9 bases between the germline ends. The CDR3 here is CASPDYTEAFF. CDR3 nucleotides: TGTGCCAGCCCTGATTATACTGAAGCTTTCTTT.

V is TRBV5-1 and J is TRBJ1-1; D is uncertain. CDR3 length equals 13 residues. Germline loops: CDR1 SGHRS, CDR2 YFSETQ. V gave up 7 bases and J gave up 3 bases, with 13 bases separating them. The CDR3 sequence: CASCRSVDTEAFF. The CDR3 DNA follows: TGCGCCAGCTGTCGGTCGGTGGACACTGAAGCTTTCTTT.